The source of this TCR beta chain is a study of cytomegalovirus exposure and HLA in healthy donors. In this sample, this clone turned up a few times. The antigen remains undetermined. V shed 5 bases, J shed 5 bases, and the junction held 9 bases outside the gene matches. The CDR3 has 17 amino acids. Germline loops: CDR1 MDHEN, CDR2 SYDVKM. Study findings and constraints: Prior analysis indicated that the majority of TCR beta V segments exhibited productivity approximately 87% or approximately 30% of the time. With later analysis, a missense DCLRE1C variant became linked to TCR beta V- and J-gene trimming. At a 0.05 false discovery rate, a later analysis found some 18,000 TCR beta sequences to be associated with HLA alleles.

Amplification used 60 Vbeta primers and 13 Jbeta primers. Only in-frame clones appear in the TCRdb table, and some are missing; sequencing was by immunoSEQ multiplex PCR. The sample has about 130,000 clones, about three quarters seen once. This clonotype was sampled from a woman aged 40 to 50 in good health and CMV-seronegative. What was sequenced was PBMCs. The chain combines TRBV28 with TRBJ2-2, with 12 bases that match TRBD2. DNA for the CDR3: TGTGCCAGCAGTCTGCGACTAGCGGGAGTACAAACCGGGGAGCTGTTTTTT. Translation gives CASSLRLAGVQTGELFF.